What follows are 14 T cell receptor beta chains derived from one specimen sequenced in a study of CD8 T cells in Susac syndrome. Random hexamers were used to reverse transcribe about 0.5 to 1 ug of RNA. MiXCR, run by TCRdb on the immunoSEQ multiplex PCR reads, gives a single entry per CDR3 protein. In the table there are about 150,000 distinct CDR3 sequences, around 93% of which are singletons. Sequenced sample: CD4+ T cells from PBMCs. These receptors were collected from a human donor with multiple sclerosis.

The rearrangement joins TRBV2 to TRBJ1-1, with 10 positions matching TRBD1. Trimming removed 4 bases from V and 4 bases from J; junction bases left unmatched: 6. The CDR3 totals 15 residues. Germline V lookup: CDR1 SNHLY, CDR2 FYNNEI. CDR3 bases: TGTGCCAGCAGTGGGCGGGACAGGGGAGGCACTGAAGCTTTCTTT. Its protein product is CASSGRDRGGTEAFF.

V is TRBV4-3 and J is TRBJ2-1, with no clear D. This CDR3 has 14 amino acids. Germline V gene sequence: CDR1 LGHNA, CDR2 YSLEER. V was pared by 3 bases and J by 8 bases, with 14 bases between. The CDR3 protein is CASSQDPLSDEQFF. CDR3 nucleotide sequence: TGCGCCAGCAGCCAGGACCCTCTGTCGGATGAGCAGTTCTTC.

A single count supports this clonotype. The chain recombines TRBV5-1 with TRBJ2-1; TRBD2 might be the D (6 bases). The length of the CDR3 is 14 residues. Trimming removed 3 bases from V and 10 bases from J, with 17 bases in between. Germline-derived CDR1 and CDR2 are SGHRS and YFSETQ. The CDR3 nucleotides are TGCGCCAGCAGCTCAGGGAGGACCCGCCGCGAGCAGTTCTTC. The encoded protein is CASSSGRTRREQFF.

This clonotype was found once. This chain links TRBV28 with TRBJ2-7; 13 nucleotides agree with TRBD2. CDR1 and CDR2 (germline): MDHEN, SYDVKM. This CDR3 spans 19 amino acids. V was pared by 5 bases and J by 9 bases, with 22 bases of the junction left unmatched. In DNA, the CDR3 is TGTGCCAGCAGTACTTCAACTAGCGGGGGGGCTAACAGAGACATACGGCAGTACTTC. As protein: CASSTSTSGGANRDIRQYF.

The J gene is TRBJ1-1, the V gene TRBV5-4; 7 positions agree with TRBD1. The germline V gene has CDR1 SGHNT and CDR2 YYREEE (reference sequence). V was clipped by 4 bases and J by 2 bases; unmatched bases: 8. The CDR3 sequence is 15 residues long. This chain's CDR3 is CASSRGGTVNTEAFF. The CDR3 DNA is TGTGCCAGCAGCCGGGGTGGGACAGTTAACACTGAAGCTTTCTTT.

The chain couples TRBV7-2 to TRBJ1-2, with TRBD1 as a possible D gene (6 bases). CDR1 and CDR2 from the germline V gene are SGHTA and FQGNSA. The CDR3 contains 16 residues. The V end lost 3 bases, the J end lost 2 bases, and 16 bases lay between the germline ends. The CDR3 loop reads CASSLWGPVSNYGYTF. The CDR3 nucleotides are TGTGCCAGCAGCTTGTGGGGGCCGGTCTCCAACTATGGCTACACCTTC.

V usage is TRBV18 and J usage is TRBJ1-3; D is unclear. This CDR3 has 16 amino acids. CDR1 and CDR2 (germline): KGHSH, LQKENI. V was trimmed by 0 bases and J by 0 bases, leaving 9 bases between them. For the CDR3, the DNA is TGTGCCAGCTCACCACCGAAGGCATCCTCTGGAAACACCATATATTTT. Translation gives CASSPPKASSGNTIYF.

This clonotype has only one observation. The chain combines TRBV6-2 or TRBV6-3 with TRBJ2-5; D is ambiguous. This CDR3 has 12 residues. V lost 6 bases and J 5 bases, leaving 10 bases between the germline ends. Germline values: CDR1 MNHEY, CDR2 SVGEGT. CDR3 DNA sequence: TGTGCCAGCAGCCAAACGAGGGAGACCCAGTACTTC. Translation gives CASSQTRETQYF.

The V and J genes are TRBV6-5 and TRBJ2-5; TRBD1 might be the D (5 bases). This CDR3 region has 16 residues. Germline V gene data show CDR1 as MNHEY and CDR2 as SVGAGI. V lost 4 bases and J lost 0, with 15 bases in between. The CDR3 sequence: CASSLSWTLYQETQYF. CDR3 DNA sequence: TGTGCCAGCAGTTTATCATGGACATTGTACCAAGAGACCCAGTACTTC.

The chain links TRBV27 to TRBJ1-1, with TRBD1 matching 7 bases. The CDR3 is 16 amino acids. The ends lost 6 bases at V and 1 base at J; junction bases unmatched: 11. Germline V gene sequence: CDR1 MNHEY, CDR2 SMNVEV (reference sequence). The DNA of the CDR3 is TGTGCCAGCAGCGCAAACCTCGGACAGGCGAACACTGAAGCTTTCTTT. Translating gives CASSANLGQANTEAFF.

The CDR3 reads CASSPRMGLEETQYF. Here the CDR3 DNA reads TGTGCCAGCAGCCCCAGGATGGGGCTGGAAGAGACCCAGTACTTC. V and J are TRBV12-3 or TRBV12-4 and TRBJ2-5, with a tentative D call TRBD1 (5 bases). The CDR3 totals 15 residues. The germline V and J ends were trimmed by 6 bases and 3 bases, with 17 bases remaining between them.

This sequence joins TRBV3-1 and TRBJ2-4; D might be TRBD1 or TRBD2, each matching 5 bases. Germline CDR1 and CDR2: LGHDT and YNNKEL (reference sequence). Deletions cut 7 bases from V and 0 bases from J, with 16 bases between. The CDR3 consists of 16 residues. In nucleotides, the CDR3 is TGTGCCAGCACTCCGACGAGGGGTCTAGCCAAAAACATTCAGTACTTC. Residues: CASTPTRGLAKNIQYF. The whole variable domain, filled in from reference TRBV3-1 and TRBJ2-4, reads DTAVSQTPKYLVTQMGNDKSIKCEQNLGHDTMYWYKQDSKKFLKIMFSYNNKELIINETVPNRFSPKSPDKAHLNLHINSLELGDSAVYFCASTPTRGLAKNIQYFGAGTRLSVL.

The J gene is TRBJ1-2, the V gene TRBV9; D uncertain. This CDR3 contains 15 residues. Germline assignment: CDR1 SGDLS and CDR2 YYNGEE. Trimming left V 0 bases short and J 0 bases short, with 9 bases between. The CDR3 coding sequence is TGTGCCAGCAGCGTAGGGAGGTCTACTAACTATGGCTACACCTTC. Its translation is CASSVGRSTNYGYTF.

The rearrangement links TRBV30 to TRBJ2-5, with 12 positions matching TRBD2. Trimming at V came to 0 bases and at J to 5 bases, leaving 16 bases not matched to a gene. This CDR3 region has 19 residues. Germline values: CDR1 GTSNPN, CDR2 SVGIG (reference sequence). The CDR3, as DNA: TGTGCCTGGAGTGTACCGGGTGGTGCTAGCGGGAGGGTTCGGGAGACCCAGTACTTC. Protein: CAWSVPGGASGRVRETQYF.